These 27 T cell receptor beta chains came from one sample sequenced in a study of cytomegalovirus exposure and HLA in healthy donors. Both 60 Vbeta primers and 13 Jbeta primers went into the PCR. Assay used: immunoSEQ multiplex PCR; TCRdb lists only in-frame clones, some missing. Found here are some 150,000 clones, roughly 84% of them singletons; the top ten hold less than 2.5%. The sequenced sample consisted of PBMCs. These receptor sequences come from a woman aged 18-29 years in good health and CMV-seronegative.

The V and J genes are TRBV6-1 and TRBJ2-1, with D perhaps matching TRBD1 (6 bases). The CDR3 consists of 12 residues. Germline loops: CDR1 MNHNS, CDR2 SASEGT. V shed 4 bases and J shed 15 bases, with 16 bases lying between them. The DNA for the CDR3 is TGTGCCAGCAGTGGTACAGGGTTAGAGGGGTTCTTC. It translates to CASSGTGLEGFF.

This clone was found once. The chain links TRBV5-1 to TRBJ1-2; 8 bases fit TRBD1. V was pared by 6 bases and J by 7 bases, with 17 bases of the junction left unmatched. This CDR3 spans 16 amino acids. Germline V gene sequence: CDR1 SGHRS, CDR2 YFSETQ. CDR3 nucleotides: TGCGCCAGCACCCTTGGGACAGGCACTCGTCCGGGTGGCTACACCTTC. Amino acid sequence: CASTLGTGTRPGGYTF.

The CDR3 reads CASSLVQDYEQYF. The DNA of the CDR3 is TGTGCCAGCAGCTTAGTACAGGACTACGAGCAGTACTTC. This chain connects TRBV7-2 to TRBJ2-7, with D possibly TRBD1 on 5 matching bases. V was pared by 1 base and J by 3 bases, with 7 bases between. There are 13 residues in the CDR3. The germline V gene encodes CDR1 SGHTA and CDR2 FQGNSA.

In nucleotides, the CDR3 is TGTGCCAGCAGGAGACAGAACTATAATTCACCCCTCCACTTT. This gives the protein CASRRQNYNSPLHF. The rearrangement links TRBV6-5 to TRBJ1-6; D perhaps matches TRBD1 (5 bases). Germline V lookup: CDR1 MNHEY, CDR2 SVGAGI. The CDR3 sequence is 14 residues long. V was pared by 6 bases and J by 3 bases, with 9 bases between.

The CDR3 nucleotides are TGTGCCTGGGGCGGGGGTCTGGGAAACATTCAGTACTTC. Protein: CAWGGGLGNIQYF. The chain uses TRBV30 and TRBJ2-4; 7 nucleotides line up with TRBD2. This CDR3 contains 13 residues. Germline-derived CDR1 and CDR2 are GTSNPN and SVGIG (reference sequence). V dropped 5 bases and J dropped 6; count of bases not matched to a gene: 7.

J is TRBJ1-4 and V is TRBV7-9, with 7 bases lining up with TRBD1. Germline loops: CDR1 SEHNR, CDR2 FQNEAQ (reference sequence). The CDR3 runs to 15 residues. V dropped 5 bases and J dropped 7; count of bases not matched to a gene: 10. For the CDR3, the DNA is TGTGCCAGCAGCCGTATGACAGGGAATAGTGAAAAACTGTTTTTT. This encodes CASSRMTGNSEKLFF.

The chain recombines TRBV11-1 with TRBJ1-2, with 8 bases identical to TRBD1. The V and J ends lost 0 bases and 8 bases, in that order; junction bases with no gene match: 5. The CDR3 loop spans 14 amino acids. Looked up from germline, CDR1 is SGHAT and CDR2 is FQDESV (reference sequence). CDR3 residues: CASSLAPDRGGYTF. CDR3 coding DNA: TGTGCCAGCAGCTTAGCCCCCGACAGGGGCGGCTACACCTTC. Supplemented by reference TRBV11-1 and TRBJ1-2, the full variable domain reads EAEVAQSPRYKITEKSQAVAFWCDPISGHATLYWYRQILGQGPELLVQFQDESVVDDSQLPKDRFSAERLKGVDSTLKIQPAELGDSAMYLCASSLAPDRGGYTFGSGTRLTVV.

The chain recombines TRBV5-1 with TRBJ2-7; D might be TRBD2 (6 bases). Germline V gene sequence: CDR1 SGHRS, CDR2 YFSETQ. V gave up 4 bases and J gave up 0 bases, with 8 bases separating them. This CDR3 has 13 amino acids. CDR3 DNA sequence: TGCGCCAGCAGCCGGGAGCACTCCTACGAGCAGTACTTC. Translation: CASSREHSYEQYF.

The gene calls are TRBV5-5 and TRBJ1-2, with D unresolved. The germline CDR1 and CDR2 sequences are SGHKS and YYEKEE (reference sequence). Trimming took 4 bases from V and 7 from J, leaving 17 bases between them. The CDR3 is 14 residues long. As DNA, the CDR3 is TGTGCCAGCAGCCCGGCGGAGACGAGGGTTGGCTACACCTTC. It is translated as CASSPAETRVGYTF.

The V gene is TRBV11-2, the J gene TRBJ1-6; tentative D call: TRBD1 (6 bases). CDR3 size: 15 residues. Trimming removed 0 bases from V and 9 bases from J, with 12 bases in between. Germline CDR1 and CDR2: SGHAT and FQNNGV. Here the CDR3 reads CASSLDTGLVSPLHF. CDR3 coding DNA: TGTGCCAGCAGCTTAGATACAGGGCTGGTTTCACCCCTCCACTTT.

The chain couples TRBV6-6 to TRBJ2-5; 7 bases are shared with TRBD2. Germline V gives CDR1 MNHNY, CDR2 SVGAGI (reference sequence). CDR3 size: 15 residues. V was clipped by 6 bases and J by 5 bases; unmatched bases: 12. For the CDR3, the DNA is TGTGCCAGCAGCCACGAAGGACTAGGTCCGGAGACCCAGTACTTC. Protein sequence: CASSHEGLGPETQYF.

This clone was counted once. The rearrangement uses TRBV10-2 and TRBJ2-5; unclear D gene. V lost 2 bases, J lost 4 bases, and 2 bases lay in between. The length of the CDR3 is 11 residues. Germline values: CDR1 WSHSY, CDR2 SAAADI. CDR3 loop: CASSERETQYF. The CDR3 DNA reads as TGCGCCAGCAGTGAGCGAGAGACCCAGTACTTC.

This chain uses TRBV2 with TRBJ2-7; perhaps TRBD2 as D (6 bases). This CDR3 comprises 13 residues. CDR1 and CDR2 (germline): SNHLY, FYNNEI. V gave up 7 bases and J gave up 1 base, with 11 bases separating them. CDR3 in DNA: TGTGCCAGCACTGGGGGGTTGTCCTACGAGCAGTACTTC. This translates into CASTGGLSYEQYF.

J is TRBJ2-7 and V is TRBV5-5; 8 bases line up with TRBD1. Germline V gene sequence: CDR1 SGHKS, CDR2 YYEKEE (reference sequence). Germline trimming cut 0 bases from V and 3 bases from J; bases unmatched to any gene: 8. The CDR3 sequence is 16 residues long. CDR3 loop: CASSLGGQAVIYEQYF. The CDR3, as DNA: TGTGCCAGCAGCTTGGGGGGACAGGCGGTGATCTACGAGCAGTACTTC.

The CDR3 here is CASTERGGSTDTQYF. The CDR3 DNA is TGTGCCAGCACTGAGCGGGGGGGCAGCACAGATACGCAGTATTTT. The chain combines TRBV2 with TRBJ2-3; 10 nucleotides match TRBD2. Losses at the gene ends were 7 bases for V and 0 bases for J; bases not matched to a gene: 4. This CDR3 comprises 15 residues. Germline CDR1 and CDR2: SNHLY and FYNNEI.

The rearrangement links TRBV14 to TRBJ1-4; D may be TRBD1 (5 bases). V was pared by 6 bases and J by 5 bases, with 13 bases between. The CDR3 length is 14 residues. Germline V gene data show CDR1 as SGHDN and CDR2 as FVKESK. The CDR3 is CASRQNNRNEKLFF. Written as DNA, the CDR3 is TGTGCCAGCAGACAAAATAACAGGAATGAAAAACTGTTTTTT. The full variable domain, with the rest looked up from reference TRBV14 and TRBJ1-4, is EAGVTQFPSHSVIEKGQTVTLRCDPISGHDNLYWYRRVMGKEIKFLLHFVKESKQDESGMPNNRFLAERTGGTYSTLKVQPAELEDSGVYFCASRQNNRNEKLFFGSGTQLSVL.

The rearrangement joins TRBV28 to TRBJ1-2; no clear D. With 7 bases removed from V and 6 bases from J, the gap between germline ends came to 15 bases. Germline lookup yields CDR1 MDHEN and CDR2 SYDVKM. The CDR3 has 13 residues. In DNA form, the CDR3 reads TGTGCCAGCAACTCGGTTGTTCAGGATGGCTACACCTTC. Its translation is CASNSVVQDGYTF.

The CDR3 DNA follows: TGTGCCAGCAGCTTCGACAGGGGCTCCTACGAGCAGTACTTC. It is translated as CASSFDRGSYEQYF. V and J are TRBV7-2 and TRBJ2-7; 8 positions match TRBD1. The germline gives CDR1 SGHTA, CDR2 FQGNSA. V dropped 3 bases and J dropped 0; count of bases not matched to a gene: 1. The CDR3 covers 14 residues.

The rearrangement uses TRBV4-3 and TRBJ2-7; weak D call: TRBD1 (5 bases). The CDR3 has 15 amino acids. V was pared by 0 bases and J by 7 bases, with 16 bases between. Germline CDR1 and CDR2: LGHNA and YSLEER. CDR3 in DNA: TGCGCCAGCAGCCAAGATCAGGGTTCCCGCCTAGAGCAGTACTTC. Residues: CASSQDQGSRLEQYF.

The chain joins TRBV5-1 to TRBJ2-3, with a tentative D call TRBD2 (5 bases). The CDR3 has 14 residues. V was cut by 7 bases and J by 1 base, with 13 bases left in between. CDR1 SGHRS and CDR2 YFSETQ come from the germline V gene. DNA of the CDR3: TGCGCCAGCCTCCGGGATCCCGGCACAGATACGCAGTATTTT. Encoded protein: CASLRDPGTDTQYF.

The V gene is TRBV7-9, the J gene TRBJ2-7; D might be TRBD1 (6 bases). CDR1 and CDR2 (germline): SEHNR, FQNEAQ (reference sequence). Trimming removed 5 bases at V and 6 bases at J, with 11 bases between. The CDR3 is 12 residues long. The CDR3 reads CASSLDSGEQYF. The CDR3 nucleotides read TGTGCCAGCAGCCTGGACAGTGGCGAGCAGTACTTC.

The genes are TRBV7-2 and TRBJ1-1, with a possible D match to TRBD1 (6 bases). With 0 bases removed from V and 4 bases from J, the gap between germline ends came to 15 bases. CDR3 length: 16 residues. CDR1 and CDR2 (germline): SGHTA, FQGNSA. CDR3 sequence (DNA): TGTGCCAGCAGCTTAGCGTCCGGGGGGGCCGTCACTGAAGCTTTCTTT. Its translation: CASSLASGGAVTEAFF.

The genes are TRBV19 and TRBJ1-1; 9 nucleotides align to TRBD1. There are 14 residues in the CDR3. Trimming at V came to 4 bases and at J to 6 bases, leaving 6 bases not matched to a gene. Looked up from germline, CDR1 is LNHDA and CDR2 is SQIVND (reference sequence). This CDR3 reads CASSRDRVNPEAFF. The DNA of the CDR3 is TGTGCCAGTAGTAGGGACAGGGTGAATCCTGAAGCTTTCTTT.

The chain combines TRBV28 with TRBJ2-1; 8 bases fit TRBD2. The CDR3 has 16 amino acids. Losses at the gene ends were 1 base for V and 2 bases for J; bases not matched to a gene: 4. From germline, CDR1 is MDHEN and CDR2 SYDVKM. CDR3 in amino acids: CASSLSTSGTYNEQFF. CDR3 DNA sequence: TGTGCCAGCAGTTTATCAACTAGCGGTACCTACAATGAGCAGTTCTTC.

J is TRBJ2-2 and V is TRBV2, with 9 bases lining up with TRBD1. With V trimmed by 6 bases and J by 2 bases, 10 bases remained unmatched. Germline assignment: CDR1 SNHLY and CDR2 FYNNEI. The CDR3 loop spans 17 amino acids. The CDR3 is CASSGVRDRANTGELFF. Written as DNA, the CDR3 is TGTGCCAGCAGCGGCGTCCGGGACAGGGCTAACACCGGGGAGCTGTTTTTT.

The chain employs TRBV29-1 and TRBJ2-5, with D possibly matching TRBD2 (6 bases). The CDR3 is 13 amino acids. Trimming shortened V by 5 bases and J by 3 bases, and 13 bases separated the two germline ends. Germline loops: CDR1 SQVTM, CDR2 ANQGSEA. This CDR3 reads CSVREGGKETQYF. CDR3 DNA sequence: TGCAGCGTTAGGGAAGGAGGGAAAGAGACCCAGTACTTC.

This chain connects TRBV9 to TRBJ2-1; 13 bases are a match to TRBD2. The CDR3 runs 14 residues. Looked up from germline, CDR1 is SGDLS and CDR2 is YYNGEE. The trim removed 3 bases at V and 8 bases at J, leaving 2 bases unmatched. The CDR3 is CASSGTSGSDEQFF. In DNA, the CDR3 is TGTGCCAGCAGCGGGACTAGCGGGAGCGATGAGCAGTTCTTC.